The rows below give T cell receptor beta chains drawn from one sample of a study of CD4 T cells in relation to SARS-CoV-2 and coronaviruses. These receptors' targets are unknown. The method was immunoSEQ multiplex PCR; TCRdb's version includes in-frame clones alone and lacks a portion of them. The sample has more than 20,000 clones, over 65% seen once. The sequencing sample was made of CD4+ T cells from PBMCs, cultured in vitro. The receptors originated from a human donor in good health. Each CDR3 is given with its conserved first and last residue. The D gene is left open where the match is weak. Clone sizes are given selectively: once, few, many, or a class where the clone is expanded.

>TRBJ2-3|TRBV10-3|NA|NA
TGTGCCATCAGTCTATCAGGTGCAGATACGCAGTATTTT
CAISLSGADTQYF
>TRBJ1-3|TRBV21-1|NA|NA
TGTGCCAGCAGCAAAGGAGAAAGGCAGGAGTACTCTGGAAACACCATATATTTT
CASSKGERQEYSGNTIYF
>TRBJ1-1|TRBV5-4|NA|few
TGTGCCAGCCTGGCGAGGGGGAACACTGAAGCTTTCTTT
CASLARGNTEAFF
>TRBJ1-6|TRBV19|NA|few
TGTGCCAGTAGTATTGCGGAGAGAGGGTCACCCCTCCACTTT
CASSIAERGSPLHF
>TRBJ2-1|TRBV27|NA|NA
TGTGCCAGCAGTAACACCAGGGATACCTCCCGATACTATGAGCAGTTCTTC
CASSNTRDTSRYYEQFF
>TRBJ1-1|TRBV28|TRBD1|NA
TGTGCCAGCAGTCCCTCTCTCGGGACAGCGAACACTGAAGCTTTCTTT
CASSPSLGTANTEAFF
>TRBJ2-7|TRBV30|NA|NA
TGTGCCTGGAGTTCTTCTTACGAGCAGTACTTC
CAWSSSYEQYF
>TRBJ2-7|TRBV28|TRBD1|NA
TGTGCCAGCAGTCAGGGGACAGGGGGCTCCGCGGTCTCCTACGAGCAGTACTTC
CASSQGTGGSAVSYEQYF
>TRBJ1-1|TRBV2|NA|NA
TGTGCCAGCAGTGTAGGGGCTTCTGAAGCTTTCTTT
CASSVGASEAFF
>TRBJ2-5|TRBV12-5|TRBD2|NA
TGTGCTAGTGGTTCCACTAGCGTGATAGAAGAGACCCAGTACTTC
CASGSTSVIEETQYF
>TRBJ1-4|TRBV5-1|TRBD1|NA
TGCGCCAGCCAAACAGGGGAGGGTAATGAAAAACTGTTTTTT
CASQTGEGNEKLFF
>TRBJ1-1|TRBV27|TRBD1|NA
TGTGCCAGCAGTTGGACAGGACCGAACACTGAAGCTTTCTTT
CASSWTGPNTEAFF
>TRBJ2-7|TRBV28|TRBD2|NA
TGTGCCAGCAGCAGTAGCGGGACCTCCTACGAGCAGTACTTC
CASSSSGTSYEQYF
>TRBJ2-1|TRBV7-3|TRBD2|NA
TGTGCCAGCAGCTCGGGTCTAGCGGGGTGGAATGAGCAGTTCTTC
CASSSGLAGWNEQFF
>TRBJ1-4|TRBV6-6|NA|NA
TGTGCCAGCAGTTACTCCCTGGGGCTGAATGAAAAACTGTTTTTT
CASSYSLGLNEKLFF
>TRBJ1-4|TRBV7-9|NA|few
TGTGCCAGCAGCGGATCAAATGAAAAACTGTTTTTT
CASSGSNEKLFF
>TRBJ1-5|TRBV7-8|TRBD1|few
TGTGCCAGCAGCTCGGACAGGGGCGATCTGAGCAATCAGCCCCAGCATTTT
CASSSDRGDLSNQPQHF
>TRBJ2-7|TRBV18|NA|medium-sized
TGTGCCAGCTCACCACTCGGAACGGCCTCCTACGAGCAGTACTTC
CASSPLGTASYEQYF
>TRBJ1-6|TRBV18|NA|NA
TGTGCCAGCTCACCTGTTGTTTTGGGGCTGAATAATTCACCCCTCCACTTT
CASSPVVLGLNNSPLHF
>TRBJ1-3|TRBV14|NA|few
TGTGCCAGCAGCCACCTCCCCCAGGGTTCTGGAAACACCATATATTTT
CASSHLPQGSGNTIYF
>TRBJ1-2|TRBV12-3/TRBV12-4|TRBD1|NA
TGTGCCAGCACCCGGGACAGGGGCTATGGCTACACCTTC
CASTRDRGYGYTF
>TRBJ2-7|TRBV27|NA|NA
TGTGCCAGCAGTTTATTCGGTTACGAGCAGTACTTC
CASSLFGYEQYF